Below, 25 T cell receptor beta chains from the same sample are listed, as sequenced in a study of shared clonotypes between healthy human individuals (dated by TCRdb to the early 2020s). Library prep was done by the immunoSEQ multiplex PCR assay. The source is immuneACCESS, and TCRdb retained only in-frame sequences with V and J called. Part of the clones is not carried over; for the studies checked, unresolved V genes explain less than half of this, and the remainder is unexplained. The sample table shows about 2 million clones, and 85% to 95% are seen once. The ten largest clonotypes hold 0.13% of the sample. The sequencing sample was made of naive CD4+ T cells sorted from blood. The cell subset or site tag for this specimen amounts to: CD45RA+ positively selected. These receptors were collected from a man aged 18 to 30 in good health.

The V call is TRBV7-9, the J call TRBJ2-3; D gene unclear. V was shortened by 3 bases and J by 1 base, with 23 bases between the two germline ends. This CDR3 is 19 amino acids long. Germline CDR1 is SEHNR and CDR2 is FQNEAQ (reference sequence). The CDR3 DNA follows: TGTGCCAGCAGCTTTCCTCCAGGCTGGGCCGCGTCCGGCACAGATACGCAGTATTTT. Amino acid sequence: CASSFPPGWAASGTDTQYF. The whole variable domain, remainder taken from reference TRBV7-9 and TRBJ2-3, is DTGVSQNPRHKITKRGQNVTFRCDPISEHNRLYWYRQTLGQGPEFLTYFQNEAQLEKSRLLSDRFSAERPKGSFSTLEIQRTEQGDSAMYLCASSFPPGWAASGTDTQYFGPGTRLTVL.

This chain uses TRBV14 with TRBJ2-2, with D uncertain. Germline V gene data show CDR1 as SGHDN and CDR2 as FVKESK. The CDR3 totals 17 residues. The V end was cut by 1 base, the J end by 7 bases, with 19 bases between. As DNA, the CDR3 is TGTGCCAGCAGCCAAGGGTTTCCAAGCTTTTCCCGCGGGGAGCTGTTTTTT. Translation gives CASSQGFPSFSRGELFF.

The genes are TRBV27 and TRBJ2-3; D unclear. V was shortened by 1 base and J by 3 bases, with 14 bases between the two germline ends. The germline CDR1 and CDR2 sequences are MNHEY and SMNVEV (reference sequence). This CDR3 is built from 16 residues. The CDR3 sequence is CASSLLSDPGTDTQYF. CDR3 coding DNA: TGTGCCAGCAGTTTATTATCGGACCCGGGTACAGATACGCAGTATTTT.

V and J are TRBV2 and TRBJ1-1; D remains ambiguous. This CDR3 region has 13 residues. V was clipped by 7 bases and J by 1 base, with 10 bases between them. Germline V gene lookup returns CDR1 SNHLY and CDR2 FYNNEI. DNA for the CDR3: TGTGCCAGCATGGTGAGCAAGAACACTGAAGCTTTCTTT. Amino acid sequence: CASMVSKNTEAFF.

The chain joins TRBV5-1 to TRBJ2-1, with 9 bases identical to TRBD2. CDR1 and CDR2 from the germline V gene are SGHRS and YFSETQ. J gave up 4 bases and V 0 bases, and 8 bases lay outside the gene matches. CDR3 length equals 17 residues. As DNA, the CDR3 is TGCGCCAGCAGCTTGGTGGAACTAGCGGGCGTGTACAATGAGCAGTTCTTC. This gives the protein CASSLVELAGVYNEQFF.

V usage is TRBV5-1 and J usage is TRBJ2-5; D gene uncertain. The CDR3 consists of 15 residues. The V gene's germline CDR1 is SGHRS and CDR2 YFSETQ. The ends were cut back, 4 bases at V and 0 bases at J, with 13 bases in the middle. CDR3 loop: CASSQTDGYQETQYF. The CDR3 DNA reads TGCGCCAGCAGCCAAACCGACGGGTACCAAGAGACCCAGTACTTC. The full variable domain, completed using reference TRBV5-1 and TRBJ2-5, is KAGVTQTPRYLIKTRGQQVTLSCSPISGHRSVSWYQQTPGQGLQFLFEYFSETQRNKGNFPGRFSGRQFSNSRSEMNVSTLELGDSALYLCASSQTDGYQETQYFGPGTRLLVL.

With regard to this clone: At one end the junction does not follow the germline gene, possibly because of a read error. This sample includes further DNA sequences coding for the same CDR3. This chain joins TRBV7-3 and TRBJ2-5, with a possible D match to TRBD1 (5 bases). The CDR3 is 13 residues long. CDR1 and CDR2 (germline): SGHTA, FQGTGA. CDR3 region: CASSLTREETQYF. The CDR3 coding sequence is TGTGCCAGCAGTTTAACCAGGGAAGAGACCCAGTACTTC.

The chain is built from TRBV4-1 and TRBJ2-2; D possibly corresponds to TRBD2 (7 bases). Germline V gene lookup returns CDR1 MGHRA and CDR2 YSYEKL. The CDR3 extends over 16 amino acids. The ends were cut back, 5 bases at V and 5 bases at J, with 18 bases in the middle. The CDR3 bases are TGCGCCAGCAGCGGGTTTGCGGGGGCTAGGACCGGGGAGCTGTTTTTT. Its translation: CASSGFAGARTGELFF.

The V call is TRBV7-2, the J call TRBJ1-2; D uncertain. The CDR3 runs to 15 residues. The germline CDR1 and CDR2 sequences are SGHTA and FQGNSA. Between the trimmed V and J ends, which lost 0 bases and 8 bases, there was a span of 16 bases. CDR3 nucleotide sequence: TGTGCCAGCAGCTTAGCGTCCGGACCCATGAACGGCTACACCTTC. Translating gives CASSLASGPMNGYTF.

This sequence joins TRBV11-2 and TRBJ2-7; maybe TRBD1 (7 bases). Trimming removed 2 bases from V and 5 bases from J, with 13 bases in between. The germline CDR1 and CDR2 sequences are SGHAT and FQNNGV. This CDR3 contains 14 residues. The CDR3 loop reads CASSLSRGENEQYF. CDR3 sequence (DNA): TGTGCCAGCAGCTTATCCAGGGGGGAAAACGAGCAGTACTTC.

The chain links TRBV18 to TRBJ1-1; D unresolved. The CDR3 extends over 16 amino acids. The V end was cut by 2 bases, the J end by 1 base, with 14 bases between. The V gene's germline CDR1 is KGHSH and CDR2 LQKENI. The CDR3 region has the DNA TGTGCCAGCTCACCAAGTACATGGAACTCGAACACTGAAGCTTTCTTT. It translates to CASSPSTWNSNTEAFF.

The chain recombines TRBV6-1 with TRBJ2-4; no reliable D call. CDR1 MNHNS and CDR2 SASEGT come from the germline V gene. The CDR3 sequence is 17 residues long. V was cut by 0 bases and J by 0 bases, with 12 bases left in between. CDR3 region: CASSEAMAAVAKNIQYF. CDR3 in DNA: TGTGCCAGCAGTGAAGCGATGGCAGCCGTAGCCAAAAACATTCAGTACTTC.

The chain uses TRBV28 and TRBJ1-1; possible D gene TRBD1, 6 bases. CDR1 and CDR2 from the germline V gene are MDHEN and SYDVKM. Trimming left V 5 bases short and J 3 bases short, with 19 bases between. There are 16 residues in the CDR3. The CDR3: CASSPTGWRSDTEAFF. CDR3 DNA sequence: TGTGCCAGCAGTCCTACAGGGTGGAGGTCGGACACTGAAGCTTTCTTT.

This clone was seen just once. The chain employs TRBV18 and TRBJ2-2; TRBD1 might be the D (6 bases). Trimming removed 5 bases from V and 2 bases from J, with 12 bases in between. Germline V CDR1 and CDR2: KGHSH, LQKENI. This CDR3 has 15 amino acids. The CDR3 is CASSGRTANTGELFF. CDR3 nucleotide sequence: TGTGCCAGCTCAGGCCGGACAGCCAACACCGGGGAGCTGTTTTTT.

The chain links TRBV28 to TRBJ1-6; no clear D gene. This CDR3 comprises 13 residues. Germline V gene sequence: CDR1 MDHEN, CDR2 SYDVKM. Trimming removed 5 bases at V and 10 bases at J, with 12 bases between. The CDR3 is CASSPRSVSPLHF. CDR3 nucleotides: TGTGCCAGCAGTCCACGCTCGGTCTCACCCCTCCACTTT.

With respect to this clone: The sample carries other DNA sequences with the same CDR3. V and J are TRBV5-1 and TRBJ2-3; TRBD1 agrees at 10 bases. Germline assignment: CDR1 SGHRS and CDR2 YFSETQ. J was trimmed by 1 base and V by 2 bases; bases with no gene match: 1. This CDR3 region has 15 residues. For the CDR3, the DNA is TGCGCCAGCAGCTTCGGGACAGGGGGCACAGATACGCAGTATTTT. Its protein product is CASSFGTGGTDTQYF.

The rearrangement joins TRBV9 to TRBJ1-1, with D perhaps TRBD1 (5 bases). V was trimmed by 7 bases and J by 1 base, leaving 14 bases between them. Germline lookup yields CDR1 SGDLS and CDR2 YYNGEE. The CDR3 has 14 residues. In DNA form, the CDR3 reads TGTGCCAGCTCTACCGGGACGGCGAACACTGAAGCTTTCTTT. This sequence encodes CASSTGTANTEAFF.

The V gene is TRBV6-6, the J gene TRBJ2-7; D perhaps matches TRBD1 (7 bases). From germline, CDR1 is MNHNY and CDR2 SVGAGI (reference sequence). This CDR3 region has 12 residues. V was clipped by 6 bases and J by 7 bases, with 13 bases between them. The CDR3 DNA reads as TGTGCCAGCAGCCAGGCAGGGGGGGAGCAGTACTTC. It is translated as CASSQAGGEQYF.

In the case of this clone: This sample includes further DNA sequences coding for the same CDR3. The chain is built from TRBV18 and TRBJ2-5; D unclear. The V end lost 2 bases, the J end lost 5 bases, and 6 bases lay between the germline ends. Germline CDR1 reads KGHSH; CDR2 reads LQKENI. The CDR3 contains 12 residues. Here the CDR3 reads CASSPSGETQYF. The CDR3 DNA sequence: TGTGCCAGCTCACCATCCGGGGAGACCCAGTACTTC.

This clone was seen only a few times. The chain carries TRBV4-2 and TRBJ2-2; 8 bases align to TRBD1. Germline CDR1 reads LGHNA; CDR2 reads YNFKEQ. Trimming cost V 4 bases and J 7 bases; bases outside gene matches: 5. The CDR3 contains 14 residues. The CDR3 DNA reads as TGTGCCAGCAGCCTCCAGGGGGCGATCGGGGAGCTGTTTTTT. This encodes CASSLQGAIGELFF.

In regard to this clone: Other nucleotide sequences from this sample produce the same CDR3. The V and J genes are TRBV29-1 and TRBJ2-7; D is unresolved. V was pared by 4 bases and J by 0 bases, with 4 bases between. This CDR3 has 11 residues. From germline, CDR1 is SQVTM and CDR2 ANQGSEA. CDR3 region: CSVGSSYEQYF. CDR3 DNA sequence: TGCAGCGTTGGAAGCTCCTACGAGCAGTACTTC.

The CDR3 DNA follows: TGTGCCAGCAGTTACCTCACTAGTATGGGTGAGCAGTTCTTC. Translated, it gives CASSYLTSMGEQFF. This sequence joins TRBV6-5 and TRBJ2-1; D is possibly TRBD2 (5 bases). The germline V gene has CDR1 MNHEY and CDR2 SVGAGI. This CDR3 has 14 residues. Between the trimmed V and J ends, which lost 2 bases and 9 bases, there was a span of 14 bases.

This chain uses TRBV7-9 with TRBJ1-1; 9 nucleotides align to TRBD1. The CDR3 has 14 amino acids. CDR1 and CDR2 (germline): SEHNR, FQNEAQ (reference sequence). The junction had 7 bases not matched to a gene; V was cut back by 5 bases and J by 6 bases. The CDR3 sequence: CASSAGQGRAEAFF. CDR3 in DNA: TGTGCCAGCAGCGCGGGACAGGGCCGAGCTGAAGCTTTCTTT.

The chain carries TRBV15 and TRBJ2-7; D could derive from TRBD1 or TRBD2 (5 bases each). Germline lookup yields CDR1 LNHNV and CDR2 YYDKDF (reference sequence). This CDR3 has 15 amino acids. The V and J ends lost 1 base and 2 bases respectively, with 12 bases between them. The CDR3 coding sequence is TGTGCCACCAGCAGAGTCTGGGACGGAACCTACGAGCAGTACTTC. It specifies CATSRVWDGTYEQYF.

The chain recombines TRBV7-9 with TRBJ1-1; D is undetermined. With 5 bases removed from V and 0 bases from J, the gap between germline ends came to 13 bases. Per the germline V gene, CDR1 is SEHNR and CDR2 is FQNEAQ (reference sequence). This CDR3 spans 15 amino acids. The CDR3: CASSPPRGVNTEAFF. The CDR3 nucleotides are TGTGCCAGCAGCCCGCCCCGGGGTGTGAACACTGAAGCTTTCTTT.